The clone carrying this TCR beta chain has just a few counts. This entry belongs to a study of response to subunit inactivated influenza vaccine. Trimming took off 5 bases at V and 6 bases at J, with 13 bases between the two ends. The CDR3 spans 14 residues. The V gene's germline CDR1 is SGHTA and CDR2 FQGNSA. TCRdb ran MiXCR on the RT-PCR reads and lists one entry per CDR3 protein. This table holds roughly 650,000 distinct CDR3 sequences, roughly 14% found once. This clonotype originated in a man aged 50 to 59 who received an inactivated influenza vaccine. V is TRBV7-2 and J is TRBJ2-2, with a tentative D call TRBD2 (6 bases). The specimen comprised PBMCs from blood, sampled less than 13 days after vaccination. The CDR3 nucleotides read TGTGCCAGCAGCGGAGGGGCAATCCCCGGGGAGCTGTTTTTT. Protein product: CASSGGAIPGELFF.